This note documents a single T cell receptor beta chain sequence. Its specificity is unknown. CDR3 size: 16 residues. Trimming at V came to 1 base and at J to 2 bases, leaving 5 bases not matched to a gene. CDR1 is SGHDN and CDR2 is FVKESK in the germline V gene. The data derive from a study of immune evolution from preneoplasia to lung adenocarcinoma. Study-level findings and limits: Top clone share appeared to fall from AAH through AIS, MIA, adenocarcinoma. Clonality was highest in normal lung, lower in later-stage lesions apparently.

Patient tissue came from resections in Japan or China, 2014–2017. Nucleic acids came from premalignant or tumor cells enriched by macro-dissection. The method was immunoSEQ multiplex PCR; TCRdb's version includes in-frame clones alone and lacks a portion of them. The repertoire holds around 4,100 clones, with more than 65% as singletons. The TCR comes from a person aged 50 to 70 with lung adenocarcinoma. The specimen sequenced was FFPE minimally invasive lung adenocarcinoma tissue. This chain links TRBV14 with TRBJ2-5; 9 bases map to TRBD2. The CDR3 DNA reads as TGTGCCAGCAGCCAAGTCGGCGGGGGGGGACAAGAGACCCAGTACTTC. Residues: CASSQVGGGGQETQYF.